This entry concerns a single T cell receptor beta chain. The sample originates from a study of blood T cells in healthy people across ages. The germline V gene has CDR1 MNHEY and CDR2 SVGAGI. The CDR3 extends over 14 amino acids. Between the trimmed V and J ends, which lost 3 bases and 8 bases, there was a span of 14 bases. Using a J-beta primer mix together with a sample-barcoded 5' primer, a second PCR was run for roughly 6 to 12 cycles. TCRdb used MiXCR to reprocess the 5' RACE reads, holding one entry per CDR3 protein. Of under 2 million distinct CDR3 sequences in the sample, approximately 32% were seen once.

The clonotype was recovered from a woman in her twenties or thirties in good health. The sequenced sample was blood. J is TRBJ2-1 and V is TRBV6-5; D gene unclear. In DNA form, the CDR3 reads TGTGCCAGCAGTTATTCGGCGATGCTCGATGAGCAGTTCTTC. This translates into CASSYSAMLDEQFF.